The present entry profiles one T cell receptor beta chain with its context. The antigen is not known. Method: immunoSEQ multiplex PCR; TCRdb's copy keeps in-frame clones and lacks some. Of 150,000 to 200,000 clones in the sample, about 86% were seen once. With 5 bases removed from V and 3 bases from J, the gap between germline ends came to 19 bases. Per the germline V gene, CDR1 is SGHVS and CDR2 is FQNEAQ. The CDR3 covers 16 residues. These data belong to a study of cytomegalovirus exposure and HLA in healthy donors. The study's findings and limits: Confirmation was obtained in vitro that a few CMV-associated chains are specific for CMV antigens. Altogether, about 160 TCR beta chains were recorded as cytomegalovirus-associated. With high specificity and sensitivity, the classifier reportedly diagnosed cytomegalovirus status.

The specimen sequenced was PBMCs. V and J are TRBV7-8 and TRBJ1-2; TRBD1 might be the D (6 bases). The clonotype comes from a woman in her thirties in good health and CMV-seronegative. CDR3 DNA sequence: TGTGCCAGCAGCCTATCTATCCAACAGGGCGACTATGGCTACACCTTC. This translates into CASSLSIQQGDYGYTF.